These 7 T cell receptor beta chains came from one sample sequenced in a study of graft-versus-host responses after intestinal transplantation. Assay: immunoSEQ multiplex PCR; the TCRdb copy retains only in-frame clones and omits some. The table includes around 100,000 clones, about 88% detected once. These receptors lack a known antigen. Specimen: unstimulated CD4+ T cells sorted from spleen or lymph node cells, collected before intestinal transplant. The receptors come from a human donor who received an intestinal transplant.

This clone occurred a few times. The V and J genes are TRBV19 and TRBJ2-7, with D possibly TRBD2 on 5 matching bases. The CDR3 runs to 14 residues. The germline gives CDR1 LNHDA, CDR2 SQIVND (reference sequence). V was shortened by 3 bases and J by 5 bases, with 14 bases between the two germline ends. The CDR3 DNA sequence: TGTGCCAGTAGTATGGTGGGAGTAAGCGACGAGCAGTACTTC. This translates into CASSMVGVSDEQYF.

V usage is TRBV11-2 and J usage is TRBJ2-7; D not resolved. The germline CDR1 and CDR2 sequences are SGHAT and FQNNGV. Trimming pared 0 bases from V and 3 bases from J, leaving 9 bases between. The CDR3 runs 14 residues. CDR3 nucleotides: TGTGCCAGCAGCTTAGACGGATCTGGCTACGAGCAGTACTTC. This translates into CASSLDGSGYEQYF.

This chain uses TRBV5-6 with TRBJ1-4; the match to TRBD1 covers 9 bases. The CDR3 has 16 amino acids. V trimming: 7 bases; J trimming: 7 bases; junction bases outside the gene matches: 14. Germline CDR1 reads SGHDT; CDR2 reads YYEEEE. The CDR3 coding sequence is TGTGCCAGCGCATTTTCCGGGACAGGGTACGGTGAAAAACTGTTTTTT. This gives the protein CASAFSGTGYGEKLFF. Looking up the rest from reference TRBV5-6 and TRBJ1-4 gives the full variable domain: DAGVTQSPTHLIKTRGQQVTLRCSPKSGHDTVSWYQQALGQGPQFIFQYYEEEERQRGNFPDRFSGHQFPNYSSELNVNALLLGDSALYLCASAFSGTGYGEKLFFGSGTQLSVL.

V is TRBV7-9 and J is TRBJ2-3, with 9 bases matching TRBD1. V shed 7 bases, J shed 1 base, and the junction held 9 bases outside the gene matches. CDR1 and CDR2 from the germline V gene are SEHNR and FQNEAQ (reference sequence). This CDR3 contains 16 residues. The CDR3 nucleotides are TGTGCCAGCACCCAACCTACAGGGGGCGGCACAGATACGCAGTATTTT. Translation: CASTQPTGGGTDTQYF.

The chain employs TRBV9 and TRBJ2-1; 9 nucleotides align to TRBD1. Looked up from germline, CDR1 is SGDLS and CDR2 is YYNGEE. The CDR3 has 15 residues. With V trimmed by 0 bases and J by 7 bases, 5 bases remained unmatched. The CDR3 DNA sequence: TGTGCCAGCAGCGTAGGAGGGACAGGGTTGAATGAGCAGTTCTTC. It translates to CASSVGGTGLNEQFF.

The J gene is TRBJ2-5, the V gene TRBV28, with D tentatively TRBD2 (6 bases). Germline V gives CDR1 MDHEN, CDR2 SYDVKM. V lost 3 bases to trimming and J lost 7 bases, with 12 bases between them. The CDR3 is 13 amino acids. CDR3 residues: CASSFIGRGTQYF. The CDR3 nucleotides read TGTGCCAGCAGTTTCATTGGGCGGGGGACCCAGTACTTC.

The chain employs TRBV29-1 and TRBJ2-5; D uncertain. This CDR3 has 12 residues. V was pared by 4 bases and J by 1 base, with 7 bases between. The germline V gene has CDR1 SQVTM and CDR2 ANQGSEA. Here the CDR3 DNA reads TGCAGCGTTGTTTACGGCCAAGAGACCCAGTACTTC. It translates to CSVVYGQETQYF.